This entry lists 23 T cell receptor beta chains sequenced from one sample in a study of blood T cell repertoires in COVID-19. TCRdb's copy holds only in-frame clones and misses some; the assay was immunoSEQ multiplex PCR. The data show 400,000 to 500,000 clones, 85% to 90% seen once. Sequencing was carried out using PBMCs or T cells enriched from blood (not recorded which). Receptor source: a woman in her 40s who had recovered from COVID-19.

The chain uses TRBV24-1 and TRBJ2-3; D is possibly TRBD1 (6 bases). The V gene lost 5 bases and the J gene lost 2 bases, with 7 bases spanning the gap. Germline CDR1 is KGHDR and CDR2 is SFDVKD. The CDR3 contains 13 residues. The chain's CDR3 is CATSGDNTDTQYF. CDR3 DNA: TGTGCCACCAGTGGGGACAACACAGATACGCAGTATTTT.

The V gene is TRBV4-3, the J gene TRBJ2-3; weak D call: TRBD1 (5 bases). Between the trimmed V and J ends, which lost 2 bases and 6 bases, there was a span of 9 bases. The germline gives CDR1 LGHNA, CDR2 YSLEER. This CDR3 region has 13 residues. The CDR3 DNA reads TGCGCCAGCAGCCAAAAGGGGCGGGATACGCAGTATTTT. It encodes CASSQKGRDTQYF.

This chain connects TRBV5-1 to TRBJ1-4; TRBD1 aligns across 7 bases. J lost 8 bases, V lost 2 bases, and 9 bases had no gene match. The CDR3 is 15 amino acids. Germline loops: CDR1 SGHRS, CDR2 YFSETQ. CDR3 sequence: CASSFGGGLSEKLFF. CDR3 sequence (DNA): TGCGCCAGCAGCTTTGGAGGGGGCCTTTCGGAAAAACTGTTTTTT.

The rearrangement links TRBV7-2 to TRBJ1-3; perhaps TRBD1 as D (6 bases). With 5 bases removed from V and 4 bases from J, the gap between germline ends came to 18 bases. Looked up from germline, CDR1 is SGHTA and CDR2 is FQGNSA. The CDR3 runs 16 residues. The CDR3 DNA reads as TGTGCCAGCAGCCTTAGAGTCAGGGGCTCAGGAAACACCATATATTTT. This translates into CASSLRVRGSGNTIYF.

The chain recombines TRBV7-2 with TRBJ1-6, with 7 bases aligning to TRBD1. The CDR3 has 17 amino acids. With 5 bases clipped from V and 3 bases from J, the junction kept 10 bases outside the gene matches. CDR1 is SGHTA and CDR2 is FQGNSA in the germline V gene. The CDR3 region is CASSTYRGGFYNSPLHF. The CDR3 DNA reads as TGTGCCAGCAGCACGTACAGGGGCGGATTCTATAATTCACCCCTCCACTTT.

The V call is TRBV6-5, the J call TRBJ1-2; 8 bases line up with TRBD1. The CDR3 sequence is 14 residues long. The V segment lost 7 bases and the J segment 4 bases; nucleotides outside the gene matches: 8. Germline V gene data show CDR1 as MNHEY and CDR2 as SVGAGI. The CDR3 sequence is CASTPTGEGYGYTF. In nucleotides, the CDR3 is TGTGCCAGCACCCCGACAGGGGAGGGCTATGGCTACACCTTC.

The chain couples TRBV2 to TRBJ1-6; D remains unclear. The CDR3 is 15 residues long. With 2 bases removed from V and 7 bases from J, the gap between germline ends came to 12 bases. Per germline, CDR1 SNHLY and CDR2 FYNNEI. Here the CDR3 DNA reads TGTGCCAGCAGTGAACGCCCGACTCAAAATTCACCCCTCCACTTT. Residues: CASSERPTQNSPLHF.

The count of this clone is one. V usage is TRBV25-1 and J usage is TRBJ1-5; TRBD1 is a possible D gene (6 bases). This CDR3 comprises 15 residues. Trimming stripped 3 bases from V and 1 base from J, with 10 bases between. Germline V gives CDR1 MGHDK, CDR2 SYGVNS. The chain's CDR3 is CASSDRGMSNQPQHF. CDR3 nucleotides: TGTGCCAGCAGTGACAGGGGTATGAGCAATCAGCCCCAGCATTTT. The complete variable domain, with remaining parts taken from reference TRBV25-1 and TRBJ1-5, reads EADIYQTPRYLVIGTGKKITLECSQTMGHDKMYWYQQDPGMELHLIHYSYGVNSTEKGDLSSESTVSRIRTEHFPLTLESARPSHTSQYLCASSDRGMSNQPQHFGDGTRLSIL.

V usage is TRBV5-1 and J usage is TRBJ2-2; 10 bases are shared with TRBD1. Unmatched junction bases numbered 8, after V lost 4 bases and J lost 5 bases. Germline CDR1 reads SGHRS; CDR2 reads YFSETQ. The CDR3 covers 16 residues. CDR3 nucleotide sequence: TGCGCCAGCAGCCCCGGCGGGACAGGGGCTACCGGGGAGCTGTTTTTT. Protein: CASSPGGTGATGELFF.

The chain carries TRBV13 and TRBJ2-7; 10 nucleotides match TRBD1. Germline lookup yields CDR1 PRHDT and CDR2 FYEKMQ (reference sequence). The CDR3 runs to 13 residues. Losses at the gene ends were 5 bases for V and 5 bases for J; bases not matched to a gene: 3. The chain's CDR3 is CASSPGTGDEQYF. The CDR3 region has the DNA TGTGCCAGCAGCCCAGGGACAGGGGACGAGCAGTACTTC.

The count of this clone is one. The chain uses TRBV30 and TRBJ1-2, with D possibly matching TRBD1 (5 bases). The CDR3 is made up of 13 amino acids. The V and J ends lost 1 base and 4 bases respectively, with 10 bases between them. Germline V gene data show CDR1 as GTSNPN and CDR2 as SVGIG (reference sequence). The CDR3 sequence: CAWSDQGTYGYTF. CDR3 sequence (DNA): TGTGCCTGGAGTGACCAGGGCACCTATGGCTACACCTTC. Full variable domain (remainder filled in from reference TRBV30 and TRBJ1-2): SQTIHQWPATLVQPVGSPLSLECTVEGTSNPNLYWYRQAAGRGLQLLFYSVGIGQISSEVPQNLSASRPQDRQFILSSKKLLLSDSGFYLCAWSDQGTYGYTFGSGTRLTVV.

The table lists this clone with a count of one. V gene TRBV7-6 combines with J gene TRBJ1-1, with D perhaps TRBD1 (5 bases). CDR1 is SGHVS and CDR2 is FNYEAQ in the germline V gene. V lost 5 bases, J lost 6 bases, and 19 bases lay in between. The CDR3 length is 15 residues. CDR3 region: CASSILPGREAEAFF. Here the CDR3 DNA reads TGTGCCAGCAGCATCCTACCGGGCAGGGAGGCTGAAGCTTTCTTT.

V gene TRBV5-6 combines with J gene TRBJ2-7, with TRBD1 as a possible D gene (5 bases). There are 13 residues in the CDR3. CDR1 and CDR2 (germline): SGHDT, YYEEEE. The ends were cut back, 0 bases at V and 9 bases at J, with 13 bases in the middle. CDR3 nucleotide sequence: TGTGCCAGCAGCTTGGAACGCAGGGCAGCGCAGTACTTC. It is translated as CASSLERRAAQYF.

This clone was seen repeatedly, ten times or more. The J gene is TRBJ2-7, the V gene TRBV9; D may be TRBD1 (5 bases). CDR3 length: 11 amino acids. Germline V gene sequence: CDR1 SGDLS, CDR2 YYNGEE. V shed 4 bases and J shed 12 bases, with 14 bases lying between them. CDR3 region: CASSPWQGPYF. In DNA, the CDR3 is TGTGCCAGCAGCCCCTGGCAGGGCCCGTACTTC.

The V call is TRBV5-1, the J call TRBJ2-2; D gene unclear. With 0 bases removed from V and 0 bases from J, the gap between germline ends came to 9 bases. The germline gives CDR1 SGHRS, CDR2 YFSETQ. The CDR3 is made up of 16 amino acids. The DNA of the CDR3 is TGCGCCAGCAGCTTGGCTCTGAGCGCGAACACCGGGGAGCTGTTTTTT. Translated: CASSLALSANTGELFF.

This clone showed up just once. The rearrangement uses TRBV28 and TRBJ2-1; the D is unclear. This CDR3 contains 15 residues. V lost 5 bases and J 2 bases, leaving 13 bases between the germline ends. Germline V gene data show CDR1 as MDHEN and CDR2 as SYDVKM. The CDR3 reads CASSIDTSPYNEQFF. The CDR3, as DNA: TGTGCCAGCAGTATCGACACGTCACCCTACAATGAGCAGTTCTTC.

This sequence joins TRBV7-2 and TRBJ2-3, with 8 bases aligning to TRBD2. The V and J ends lost 4 bases and 1 base, in that order; junction bases with no gene match: 7. CDR3 length: 16 amino acids. CDR1 and CDR2 from the germline V gene are SGHTA and FQGNSA. The CDR3 DNA sequence: TGTGCCAGCAGCTCCGTAGCGGGATCTGGCACAGATACGCAGTATTTT. This encodes CASSSVAGSGTDTQYF.

V and J are TRBV12-5 and TRBJ1-1; weak D call: TRBD1 (5 bases). The V gene lost 6 bases and the J gene lost 1 base, with 9 bases spanning the gap. Looked up from germline, CDR1 is LGHNT and CDR2 is FRNRAP. The CDR3 runs to 13 residues. The CDR3 nucleotides are TGTGCTAGTGGGCCGCAGGGGAACACTGAAGCTTTCTTT. This translates into CASGPQGNTEAFF.

The chain has TRBV27 and TRBJ2-1, with TRBD2 matching over 8 bases. CDR1 is MNHEY, CDR2 SMNVEV, per germline (reference sequence). This CDR3 is 19 amino acids long. V lost 2 bases and J lost 14; bases outside the gene matches: 26. CDR3 region: CASSLRFVGNRIAGIHKFF. The DNA of the CDR3 is TGTGCCAGCAGTTTAAGATTCGTCGGGAATAGAATAGCGGGAATCCACAAGTTCTTC.

The chain has TRBV5-1 and TRBJ2-3; D uncertain. Germline V gene data show CDR1 as SGHRS and CDR2 as YFSETQ. V dropped 2 bases and J dropped 6 bases, with 10 bases sitting between them. This CDR3 region has 13 residues. The CDR3 DNA follows: TGCGCCAGCAGCTTTGTACAGCCGGATACGCAGTATTTT. Its translation is CASSFVQPDTQYF. Supplemented by reference TRBV5-1 and TRBJ2-3, the full variable domain reads KAGVTQTPRYLIKTRGQQVTLSCSPISGHRSVSWYQQTPGQGLQFLFEYFSETQRNKGNFPGRFSGRQFSNSRSEMNVSTLELGDSALYLCASSFVQPDTQYFGPGTRLTVL.

The chain recombines TRBV23-1 with TRBJ2-2, with 7 bases aligning to TRBD1. TRBV23-1 is noted as an ORF with a role that remains uncertain. Trimming at V came to 10 bases and at J to 1 base, leaving 12 bases not matched to a gene. The CDR3 is made up of 16 amino acids. This CDR3 is CANNERTGGNTGELFF. The CDR3 nucleotides are TGCGCCAACAACGAAAGGACAGGTGGGAACACCGGGGAGCTGTTTTTT.

The CDR3 region is CAISDPATGAYEQYF. For the CDR3, the DNA is TGTGCCATCAGTGACCCCGCGACAGGGGCCTACGAGCAGTACTTC. The rearrangement joins TRBV10-3 to TRBJ2-7, with TRBD1 matching 8 bases. Losses at the gene ends were 3 bases for V and 2 bases for J; bases not matched to a gene: 6. This CDR3 is 15 amino acids long. Germline CDR1 and CDR2: ENHRY and SYGVKD.

The chain uses TRBV28 and TRBJ2-6; tentative D call: TRBD1 (6 bases). Per germline, CDR1 MDHEN and CDR2 SYDVKM. The CDR3 consists of 13 residues. Trimming took off 10 bases at V and 5 bases at J, with 12 bases between the two ends. The CDR3 reads CATKQGWANVLTF. DNA for the CDR3: TGTGCCACCAAACAGGGTTGGGCCAACGTCCTGACTTTC.